What follows are 17 T cell receptor beta chains derived from one specimen sequenced in a study of blood T cell repertoires in COVID-19. Method: immunoSEQ multiplex PCR; TCRdb's copy keeps in-frame clones and lacks some. The sample holds roughly 200,000 clones, 75% to 90% seen once. Sequenced: PBMCs or T cells enriched from blood (not recorded which). The receptor set was obtained from a woman aged 25-40 years who had been exposed to COVID-19.

This clone came up once. This sample also contains other DNA sequences that code for the same CDR3. V usage is TRBV11-3 and J usage is TRBJ1-3; 7 nucleotides agree with TRBD1. Germline V gene sequence: CDR1 SGHNT, CDR2 YENEEA. The CDR3 covers 15 residues. The junction had 2 bases not matched to a gene; V was cut back by 3 bases and J by 0 bases. The CDR3: CASSFTGDSGNTIYF. As DNA, the CDR3 is TGTGCCAGCAGCTTTACAGGGGACTCTGGAAACACCATATATTTT.

V is TRBV7-3 and J is TRBJ2-1; 8 bases map to TRBD1. The J segment lost 5 bases and the V segment lost 1 base, leaving 1 base of the junction unmatched. Germline V CDR1 and CDR2: SGHTA, FQGTGA. CDR3 size: 14 residues. The CDR3 sequence: CASSLRQGNNEQFF. For the CDR3, the DNA is TGTGCCAGCAGCTTAAGACAGGGGAACAATGAGCAGTTCTTC.

The rearrangement joins TRBV7-2 to TRBJ1-2, with D perhaps matching TRBD1 (5 bases). Per the germline V gene, CDR1 is SGHTA and CDR2 is FQGNSA. The CDR3 extends over 13 amino acids. Deletions cut 2 bases from V and 8 bases from J, with 12 bases between. CDR3 loop: CASSLRAGIGYTF. The CDR3 DNA follows: TGTGCCAGCAGCTTACGGGCAGGGATCGGCTACACCTTC.

This sequence joins TRBV7-9 and TRBJ2-7, with D perhaps TRBD2 (5 bases). This CDR3 region has 14 residues. Germline assignment: CDR1 SEHNR and CDR2 FQNEAQ (reference sequence). Trimming took off 0 bases at V and 6 bases at J, with 12 bases between the two ends. CDR3 coding DNA: TGTGCCAGCAGCTTAGCACCCGCTAGCCCCGAGCAGTACTTC. This sequence encodes CASSLAPASPEQYF.

In its sample, this clone was seen once. The rearrangement links TRBV27 to TRBJ1-2; TRBD1 matches at 8 bases. V gave up 7 bases and J gave up 7 bases; unmatched junction bases: 11. The germline V gene has CDR1 MNHEY and CDR2 SMNVEV (reference sequence). There are 14 residues in the CDR3. The CDR3 region is CASNSRDRSSGYTF. CDR3 nucleotides: TGTGCCAGCAATTCCCGGGACAGGTCTTCTGGCTACACCTTC.

The chain employs TRBV5-1 and TRBJ1-4; no clear D. CDR3 length: 14 residues. The V end lost 6 bases, the J end lost 7 bases, and 16 bases lay between the germline ends. Germline loops: CDR1 SGHRS, CDR2 YFSETQ. The CDR3 DNA follows: TGCGCCAGCACCAAAGGAGGGTCGGGTGAAAAACTGTTTTTT. It encodes CASTKGGSGEKLFF.

The chain couples TRBV28 to TRBJ1-6; a possible D gene is TRBD1 (6 bases). CDR3 length equals 15 residues. V was shortened by 5 bases and J by 4 bases, with 12 bases between the two germline ends. Germline V CDR1 and CDR2: MDHEN, SYDVKM. Written as DNA, the CDR3 is TGTGCCAGCAGTACTCAGGGGAATTATAATTCACCCCTCCACTTT. Translating it yields CASSTQGNYNSPLHF.

The chain recombines TRBV6-5 with TRBJ2-7; TRBD2 might be the D (5 bases). Per the germline V gene, CDR1 is MNHEY and CDR2 is SVGAGI. Deletions cut 7 bases from V and 5 bases from J, with 9 bases between. The CDR3 is made up of 11 amino acids. CDR3 amino acids: CASMEEHEQYF. The DNA of the CDR3 is TGTGCCAGCATGGAGGAGCACGAGCAGTACTTC.

This sequence joins TRBV11-2 and TRBJ1-6; TRBD1 is a possible D gene (6 bases). The V end was cut by 1 base, the J end by 10 bases, with 14 bases between. Germline loops: CDR1 SGHAT, CDR2 FQNNGV. CDR3 length equals 15 residues. The CDR3 region has the DNA TGTGCCAGCAGCTTAGTCCGGGGGGGGCGATCACCCCTCCACTTT. The encoded protein is CASSLVRGGRSPLHF.

This chain joins TRBV3-1 (or the pseudogene TRBV3-2) and TRBJ1-1, with D possibly TRBD1 on 5 matching bases. The ends were cut back, 7 bases at V and 7 bases at J, with 16 bases in the middle. This CDR3 is 13 amino acids long. Germline CDR1 and CDR2: LGHDT and YNNKEL (reference sequence). DNA for the CDR3: TGTGCCAGCATCCCTTTGGGGGGGAGTGAAGCTTTCTTT. Its translation: CASIPLGGSEAFF.

The chain employs TRBV6-5 and TRBJ2-7, with 11 bases lining up with TRBD1. This CDR3 has 15 amino acids. The germline CDR1 and CDR2 sequences are MNHEY and SVGAGI. J lost 5 bases, V lost 1 base, and 4 bases had no gene match. The CDR3 DNA is TGTGCCAGCAGTTACTTCGGACAGGGGGCCGACGAGCAGTACTTC. Protein sequence: CASSYFGQGADEQYF.

The CDR3 reads CASSGRLAGVNTGELFF. CDR3 nucleotide sequence: TGTGCCAGCAGCGGCCGGTTAGCGGGGGTGAACACCGGGGAGCTGTTTTTT. The chain couples TRBV9 to TRBJ2-2; 9 nucleotides line up with TRBD2. The CDR3 spans 17 residues. CDR1 is SGDLS, CDR2 YYNGEE, per germline. Trimming took 3 bases from V and 1 from J; bases not matched to a gene: 7.

The V and J genes are TRBV9 and TRBJ2-7; TRBD2 matches 11 bases. CDR3 size: 18 residues. Losses at the gene ends were 0 bases for V and 0 bases for J; bases not matched to a gene: 8. CDR1 and CDR2 (germline): SGDLS, YYNGEE. CDR3 in amino acids: CASSVAPSGGYFSYEQYF. The CDR3 coding sequence is TGTGCCAGCAGCGTAGCCCCTAGCGGGGGGTATTTCTCCTACGAGCAGTACTTC.

This chain connects TRBV5-5 to TRBJ2-2; 7 bases agree with TRBD1. This CDR3 comprises 18 residues. Germline V lookup: CDR1 SGHKS, CDR2 YYEKEE (reference sequence). V lost 0 bases to trimming and J lost 7 bases; unmatched junction nucleotides: 15. The CDR3 region has the DNA TGTGCCAGCAGCTTGGCGGGAAAAGTGGACAGGTCCATCGGGGAGCTGTTTTTT. The encoded protein is CASSLAGKVDRSIGELFF.

The chain joins TRBV5-1 to TRBJ2-5, with 11 bases identical to TRBD1. CDR3 length equals 14 residues. Per the germline V gene, CDR1 is SGHRS and CDR2 is YFSETQ. The J segment lost 5 bases and the V segment lost 7 bases, leaving 7 bases of the junction unmatched. DNA of the CDR3: TGCGCCAGCGGAAGGACAGGGGGCGGGGAGACCCAGTACTTC. Amino acids: CASGRTGGGETQYF.

The chain uses TRBV11-3 and TRBJ1-1; D may be TRBD1 (5 bases). Between the trimmed V and J ends, which lost 0 bases and 0 bases, there was a span of 11 bases. The CDR3 loop spans 16 amino acids. CDR1 and CDR2 from the germline V gene are SGHNT and YENEEA. The CDR3 loop reads CASSLDLQGMNTEAFF. The CDR3 nucleotides are TGTGCCAGCAGCTTAGACTTGCAGGGAATGAACACTGAAGCTTTCTTT.

CDR3 in amino acids: CASSQGGQNLYGYTF. The CDR3 DNA reads TGTGCCAGCAGCCAAGGAGGACAGAACCTCTATGGCTACACCTTC. This chain connects TRBV3-1 (or the pseudogene TRBV3-2) to TRBJ1-2; the D gene is possibly TRBD1 (6 bases). CDR1 is LGHDT, CDR2 YNNKEL, per germline (reference sequence). Trimming left V 1 base short and J 4 bases short, with 13 bases between. The CDR3 has 15 residues.